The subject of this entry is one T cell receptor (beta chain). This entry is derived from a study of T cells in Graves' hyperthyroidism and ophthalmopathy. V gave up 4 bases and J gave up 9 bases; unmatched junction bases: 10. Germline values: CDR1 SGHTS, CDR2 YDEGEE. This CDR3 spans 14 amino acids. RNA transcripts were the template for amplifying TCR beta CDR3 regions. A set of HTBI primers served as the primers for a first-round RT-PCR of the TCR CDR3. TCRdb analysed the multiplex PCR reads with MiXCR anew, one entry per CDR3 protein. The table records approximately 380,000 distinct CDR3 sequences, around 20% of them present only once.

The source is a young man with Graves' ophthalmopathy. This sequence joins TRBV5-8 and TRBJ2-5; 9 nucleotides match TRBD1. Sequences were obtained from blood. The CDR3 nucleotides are TGTGCCAGCAGCCAAACTTGGGACAGGGAAGCCCAGTACTTC. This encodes CASSQTWDREAQYF.